The text below deals with one T cell receptor (beta chain). The record originates from a study of metastatic and nonmetastatic thyroid tumors. TCRdb reprocessed the PCR reads using MiXCR. The sample has about 92,000 clones, 15% seen once. There are 18 residues in the CDR3. CDR1 and CDR2 (germline): MNHEY, SVGAGI. V was pared by 6 bases and J by 0 bases, with 10 bases of the junction left unmatched. All patients reached thyroid surgery having received no treatment beforehand. This TCR derives from a female donor with papillary thyroid cancer or a benign thyroid nodule (not recorded which). Some clones in this sample may be carry-over from other donors' samples. Sequencing used blood. This chain uses TRBV6-5 with TRBJ2-1; 11 bases align to TRBD2. The CDR3 sequence is CASRHRIAGGPSYNEQFF. In nucleotides, the CDR3 is TGTGCCAGCAGACACCGTATAGCGGGAGGGCCCTCCTACAATGAGCAGTTCTTC.